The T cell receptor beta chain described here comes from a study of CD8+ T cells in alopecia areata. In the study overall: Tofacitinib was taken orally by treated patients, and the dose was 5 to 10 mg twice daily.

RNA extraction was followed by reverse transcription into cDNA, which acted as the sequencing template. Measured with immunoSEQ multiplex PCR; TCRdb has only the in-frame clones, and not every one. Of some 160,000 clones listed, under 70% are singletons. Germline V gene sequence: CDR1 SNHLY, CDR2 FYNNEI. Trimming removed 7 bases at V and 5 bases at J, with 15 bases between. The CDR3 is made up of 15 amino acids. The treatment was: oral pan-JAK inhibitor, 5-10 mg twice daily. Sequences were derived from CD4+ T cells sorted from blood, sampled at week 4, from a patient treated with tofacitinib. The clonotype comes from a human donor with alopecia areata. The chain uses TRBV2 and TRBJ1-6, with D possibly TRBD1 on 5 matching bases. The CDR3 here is CASKRAGMNNSPLHF. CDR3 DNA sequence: TGTGCCAGCAAGAGGGCAGGGATGAATAATTCACCCCTCCACTTT.